The 29 T cell receptor beta chains given below trace back to one sample, sequenced in a study of T cell changes during pregnancy in multiple sclerosis. Sequenced by immunoSEQ multiplex PCR; TCRdb stores in-frame clones only, minus some. The sample lists 70,000 to 85,000 clones, 92% occurring once. Sequenced here: peripheral blood, sampled before pregnancy. Receptors originate from a female donor with multiple sclerosis, enrolled in a pregnancy study.

V gene TRBV5-1 combines with J gene TRBJ2-7; 11 nucleotides align to TRBD2. The CDR3 runs 16 residues. Looked up from germline, CDR1 is SGHRS and CDR2 is YFSETQ. V lost 4 bases to trimming and J lost 3 bases; unmatched junction nucleotides: 9. The CDR3 loop reads CASSLTTSGGNYEQYF. CDR3 DNA: TGCGCCAGCAGCCTTACAACTAGCGGGGGAAACTACGAGCAGTACTTC.

The chain combines TRBV4-3 with TRBJ2-2; weak D call: TRBD2 (5 bases). CDR1 and CDR2 (germline): LGHNA, YSLEER. This CDR3 contains 13 residues. The V end was cut by 7 bases, the J end by 5 bases, with 11 bases between. In nucleotides, the CDR3 is TGCGCCAGCAACCCAACGGGGACCGGGGAGCTGTTTTTT. This encodes CASNPTGTGELFF.

The rearrangement joins TRBV6-5 to TRBJ1-1; a weak D match, TRBD1 (5 bases). The CDR3 has 13 amino acids. Trimming left V 6 bases short and J 1 base short, with 9 bases between. CDR1 is MNHEY, CDR2 SVGAGI, per germline. The CDR3 nucleotides read TGTGCCAGCAGCCACCAGGGGAACACTGAAGCTTTCTTT. The encoded protein is CASSHQGNTEAFF.

The chain carries TRBV28 and TRBJ1-5; unclear D gene. CDR1 and CDR2 from the germline V gene are MDHEN and SYDVKM. The CDR3 sequence is 13 residues long. V was cut by 8 bases and J by 4 bases, with 12 bases left in between. CDR3 sequence reads: CASEQPPNQPQHF. CDR3 nucleotides: TGTGCCAGCGAACAACCACCGAATCAGCCCCAGCATTTT. The entire variable domain, with the rest obtained from reference TRBV28 and TRBJ1-5, is as follows: DVKVTQSSRYLVKRTGEKVFLECVQDMDHENMFWYRQDPGLGLRLIYFSYDVKMKEKGDIPEGYSVSREKKERFSLILESASTNQTSMYLCASEQPPNQPQHFGDGTRLSIL.

The gene calls are TRBV7-8 and TRBJ2-5, with 10 bases matching TRBD1. Germline CDR1 SGHVS, CDR2 FQNEAQ. The CDR3 consists of 17 residues. J lost 4 bases, V lost 5 bases, and 13 bases had no gene match. The DNA for the CDR3 is TGTGCCAGCAGCCGAAGTACCGGGACAGGGGATGGAGAGACCCAGTACTTC. This gives the protein CASSRSTGTGDGETQYF.

The chain is built from TRBV5-3 and TRBJ1-1, with TRBD1 matching 8 bases. TRBV5-3 is identified as an open reading frame with a role that is uncertain. After removal of 3 bases from V and 5 bases from J, the junction contained 6 bases not matched to a gene. The CDR3 is 14 amino acids. This CDR3 is CARSSRTGKTEAFF. The CDR3, as DNA: TGTGCCAGAAGCTCTCGGACAGGGAAAACTGAAGCTTTCTTT.

The chain is built from TRBV29-1 and TRBJ1-3; the match to TRBD1 covers 7 bases. V gave up 6 bases and J gave up 4 bases; unmatched junction bases: 9. Germline V gives CDR1 SQVTM, CDR2 ANQGSEA. The length of the CDR3 is 14 residues. The CDR3 reads CSVLDRVGGNTIYF. The DNA for the CDR3 is TGCAGCGTCCTAGACAGGGTGGGAGGAAACACCATATATTTT.

The gene calls are TRBV7-9 and TRBJ2-1; TRBD2 matches 9 bases. Germline-derived CDR1 and CDR2 are SEHNR and FQNEAQ (reference sequence). Trimming cost V 1 base and J 7 bases; bases outside gene matches: 8. This CDR3 is built from 16 residues. The CDR3 loop is CASSLEGGRAGNEQFF. The CDR3 DNA follows: TGTGCCAGCAGCTTAGAGGGCGGGAGGGCCGGGAATGAGCAGTTCTTC.

This sequence joins TRBV27 and TRBJ2-7; D is perhaps TRBD2 (6 bases). Looked up from germline, CDR1 is MNHEY and CDR2 is SMNVEV (reference sequence). V gave up 0 bases and J gave up 4 bases, with 7 bases separating them. This CDR3 region has 13 residues. This chain's CDR3 is CASSLSREYEQYF. As DNA, the CDR3 is TGTGCCAGCAGTTTATCTCGGGAGTACGAGCAGTACTTC.

The chain is built from TRBV5-6 and TRBJ2-7; 12 bases agree with TRBD1. This CDR3 is 15 amino acids long. Germline assignment: CDR1 SGHDT and CDR2 YYEEEE. Germline trimming cut 3 bases from V and 6 bases from J; bases unmatched to any gene: 7. CDR3 sequence (DNA): TGTGCCAGCAGCTGGGGGACAGGGGGCTTGGGCGAGCAGTACTTC. Residues: CASSWGTGGLGEQYF.

The CDR3 coding sequence is TGTGCCAGTAAACCGACAGGGCAACCTGGAAACACCATATATTTT. Translating gives CASKPTGQPGNTIYF. The J gene is TRBJ1-3, the V gene TRBV6-6; 7 bases line up with TRBD1. Germline CDR1 and CDR2: MNHNY and SVGAGI (reference sequence). This CDR3 spans 15 amino acids. J was trimmed by 2 bases and V by 9 bases; bases with no gene match: 10.

The chain has TRBV19 and TRBJ1-1; no clear D. Germline V gene lookup returns CDR1 LNHDA and CDR2 SQIVND (reference sequence). The CDR3 runs 12 residues. The germline V and J ends were trimmed by 1 base and 8 bases, with 8 bases remaining between them. Here the CDR3 DNA reads TGTGCCAGTAGTATAGGAGAGACAGAAGCTTTCTTT. It is translated as CASSIGETEAFF.

The CDR3 loop is CASSAIRGSYNEQFF. The DNA for the CDR3 is TGTGCCAGCAGTGCGATCCGAGGTTCCTACAATGAGCAGTTCTTC. The chain uses TRBV6-5 and TRBJ2-1; D not resolved. Germline lookup yields CDR1 MNHEY and CDR2 SVGAGI. The CDR3 has 15 amino acids. Trimming left V 5 bases short and J 1 base short, with 12 bases between.

This clone was counted only a few times. This chain links TRBV7-9 with TRBJ2-7, with D possibly TRBD2 on 5 matching bases. The CDR3 is 14 residues long. V was trimmed by 1 base and J by 7 bases, leaving 14 bases between them. Germline CDR1 reads SEHNR; CDR2 reads FQNEAQ (reference sequence). The CDR3 loop is CASSLGFGIGEQYF. The CDR3 region has the DNA TGTGCCAGCAGCTTAGGCTTCGGGATTGGGGAGCAGTACTTC.

This chain links TRBV9 with TRBJ2-5, with 7 bases aligning to TRBD2. This CDR3 region has 14 residues. Per the germline V gene, CDR1 is SGDLS and CDR2 is YYNGEE. The V gene end was trimmed by 4 bases and the J gene end by 2 bases; junction bases not matched to a gene: 5. CDR3 bases: TGTGCCAGCAGCAGTACTAGCGATCAAGAGACCCAGTACTTC. The encoded protein is CASSSTSDQETQYF.

This chain uses TRBV30 with TRBJ2-7; 9 bases match TRBD1. The V segment lost 6 bases and the J segment 5 bases; nucleotides outside the gene matches: 8. The length of the CDR3 is 13 residues. Germline-derived CDR1 and CDR2 are GTSNPN and SVGIG (reference sequence). The CDR3 loop reads CACLRDRANEQYF. The CDR3 DNA sequence: TGTGCCTGTCTCCGGGACAGGGCCAACGAGCAGTACTTC.

The chain uses TRBV10-3 and TRBJ2-2, with 7 bases matching TRBD1. The CDR3 has 14 residues. The trim removed 7 bases at V and 2 bases at J, leaving 4 bases unmatched. Germline values: CDR1 ENHRY, CDR2 SYGVKD. The CDR3 here is CAIKGTENTGELFF. The CDR3 DNA reads TGTGCCATCAAAGGGACAGAAAACACCGGGGAGCTGTTTTTT.

The CDR3 protein is CASSRSGGSETQYF. In DNA form, the CDR3 reads TGTGCCAGCAGCAGGTCAGGGGGTAGTGAGACCCAGTACTTC. The chain uses TRBV9 and TRBJ2-5; TRBD1 matches 7 bases. Germline V CDR1 and CDR2: SGDLS, YYNGEE. J was trimmed by 5 bases and V by 4 bases; bases with no gene match: 8. CDR3 length: 14 residues.

The chain uses TRBV27 and TRBJ2-7; D perhaps matches TRBD2 (5 bases). This CDR3 region has 15 residues. Germline V gene lookup returns CDR1 MNHEY and CDR2 SMNVEV (reference sequence). V lost 5 bases and J lost 2, with 16 bases in between. The CDR3 coding sequence is TGTGCCAGCAGTAACCCTGCGGGTTACCCCTACGAGCAGTACTTC. Encoded protein: CASSNPAGYPYEQYF.

The chain has TRBV15 and TRBJ1-4, with TRBD1 matching over 7 bases. Trimming took 1 base from V and 3 from J; bases not matched to a gene: 11. Germline V gene sequence: CDR1 LNHNV, CDR2 YYDKDF (reference sequence). The CDR3 extends over 18 amino acids. The CDR3: CATSRVDFWTGPNEKLFF. In DNA, the CDR3 is TGTGCCACCAGCAGAGTCGATTTCTGGACAGGCCCTAATGAAAAACTGTTTTTT.

The chain recombines TRBV7-9 with TRBJ2-1; D might be TRBD1 (5 bases). Deletions cut 6 bases from V and 5 bases from J, with 17 bases between. The CDR3 sequence is 15 residues long. Germline CDR1 is SEHNR and CDR2 is FQNEAQ (reference sequence). The CDR3 nucleotides are TGTGCCAGCAGTCTTGGGGCAGTCTCGAACAATGAGCAGTTCTTC. It encodes CASSLGAVSNNEQFF. Complete variable domain (other parts from reference TRBV7-9 and TRBJ2-1): DTGVSQNPRHKITKRGQNVTFRCDPISEHNRLYWYRQTLGQGPEFLTYFQNEAQLEKSRLLSDRFSAERPKGSFSTLEIQRTEQGDSAMYLCASSLGAVSNNEQFFGPGTRLTVL.

This clone has just one count. The chain joins TRBV7-9 to TRBJ1-3; D is perhaps TRBD1 (5 bases). V lost 3 bases and J lost 2, with 8 bases in between. The V gene's germline CDR1 is SEHNR and CDR2 FQNEAQ (reference sequence). The CDR3 contains 14 residues. CDR3: CASSFDSAGNTIYF. The CDR3 nucleotides are TGTGCCAGCAGCTTCGACAGTGCTGGAAACACCATATATTTT.

The chain is built from TRBV27 and TRBJ2-1, with 7 bases fitting TRBD1. Germline CDR1 MNHEY, CDR2 SMNVEV (reference sequence). The J segment lost 0 bases and the V segment lost 8 bases, leaving 7 bases of the junction unmatched. The CDR3 sequence is 15 residues long. The CDR3: CASLRDSLSYNEQFF. The CDR3 DNA follows: TGTGCCAGCCTCCGGGACAGCCTCTCCTACAATGAGCAGTTCTTC.

This clone was detected once. V is TRBV6-5 and J is TRBJ2-7; 11 bases agree with TRBD2. Per germline, CDR1 MNHEY and CDR2 SVGAGI. The J segment lost 3 bases and the V segment lost 8 bases, leaving 9 bases of the junction unmatched. The CDR3 loop spans 15 amino acids. CDR3 residues: CASGPGTSGIYEQYF. The DNA of the CDR3 is TGTGCCAGCGGCCCCGGGACTAGCGGAATCTACGAGCAGTACTTC.

V is TRBV14 and J is TRBJ2-5, with D possibly matching TRBD2 (5 bases). This CDR3 is built from 18 residues. Trimming left V 1 base short and J 0 bases short, with 18 bases between. Germline CDR1 is SGHDN and CDR2 is FVKESK. CDR3 DNA sequence: TGTGCCAGCAGCCAAGTCGTAAAGGGAGTTCGGTACCAAGAGACCCAGTACTTC. The encoded protein is CASSQVVKGVRYQETQYF. Variable domain in full (rest from reference TRBV14 and TRBJ2-5): EAGVTQFPSHSVIEKGQTVTLRCDPISGHDNLYWYRRVMGKEIKFLLHFVKESKQDESGMPNNRFLAERTGGTYSTLKVQPAELEDSGVYFCASSQVVKGVRYQETQYFGPGTRLLVL.

The chain carries TRBV7-2 and TRBJ2-1, with TRBD2 matching over 9 bases. CDR1 is SGHTA, CDR2 FQGNSA, per germline. Germline trimming cut 8 bases from V and 12 bases from J; bases unmatched to any gene: 8. The CDR3 has 12 residues. Here the CDR3 DNA reads TGTGCCAGCGGAAGGCGGGAGGGGGCGCAGTTCTTC. Amino acid sequence: CASGRREGAQFF.

The V and J genes are TRBV27 and TRBJ2-3, with 9 bases fitting TRBD1. The CDR3 has 16 residues. The V gene's germline CDR1 is MNHEY and CDR2 SMNVEV (reference sequence). The junction had 9 bases not matched to a gene; V was cut back by 6 bases and J by 2 bases. DNA for the CDR3: TGTGCCAGCAGGCGCGGCGGGACAGGGTACACAGATACGCAGTATTTT. Residues: CASRRGGTGYTDTQYF.

The chain uses TRBV28 and TRBJ2-7, with D perhaps matching TRBD2 (5 bases). V lost 2 bases and J 0 bases, leaving 11 bases between the germline ends. The CDR3 is 15 amino acids. Per the germline V gene, CDR1 is MDHEN and CDR2 is SYDVKM. The CDR3 DNA reads as TGTGCCAGCAGTTTAGCGGGCCCTAGCTCCTACGAGCAGTACTTC. Translated: CASSLAGPSSYEQYF.

The J gene is TRBJ2-7, the V gene TRBV5-1, with unresolved D. V dropped 0 bases and J dropped 2 bases, with 6 bases sitting between them. Germline V gene sequence: CDR1 SGHRS, CDR2 YFSETQ. The CDR3 sequence is 13 residues long. In DNA, the CDR3 is TGCGCCAGCAGCTTGGCAGGAACCTACGAGCAGTACTTC. Protein: CASSLAGTYEQYF.